This T cell receptor (beta chain) was captured in a study of blood T cell repertoires in COVID-19. Study-wide context: Spain, Italy and the United States supplied samples that represented acute and convalescent COVID-19.

CDR1 MDHEN and CDR2 SYDVKM come from the germline V gene. The CDR3 spans 16 residues. The trim removed 3 bases at V and 4 bases at J, leaving 9 bases unmatched. In the study's own analysis: Nucleated cell number was recorded as an estimate derived from reference gene primer amplification. Profiled with immunoSEQ multiplex PCR; TCRdb holds only in-frame clones, not every one. From that table come the V and J calls and clone size; the DNA was used to work out D and trimming. The sample has 55,000 to 75,000 clones; 65% to 80% are singletons. The TCR comes from a man between 60 and 75 years old with acute or convalescent COVID-19. The sequenced sample was peripheral blood. J is TRBJ1-1 and V is TRBV28; 9 bases are shared with TRBD1. CDR3 loop: CASSLALDRGGTEAFF. The CDR3, as DNA: TGTGCCAGCAGTTTGGCGTTGGACAGGGGTGGCACTGAAGCTTTCTTT.